The rows below give T cell receptor beta chains drawn from one sample of a study of beta chain features in type 1 diabetes. Using immunoSEQ multiplex PCR, the repertoire was profiled, and TCRdb retains in-frame clones only, with some absent. In the table there are around 250,000 clones, 27% of which are singletons. The sequencing sample was made of central memory CD4+ T cells from blood. The receptor source for this set is a man between 25 and 39 years old in good health. CDR3s leave out the opening cysteine and the closing phenylalanine or tryptophan. Fields, in order: CDR3 length, D gene, J gene, V gene, CDR3 protein. The D gene is left open where the match is weak.

>13|TRBD2|TRBJ2-1|TRBV7-9
ASSLGGTSTNEQF
>9|NA|TRBJ2-7|TRBV5-1
ASSSDYEQY
>15|TRBD2|TRBJ2-5|TRBV12-5
ASDATSGGRYQETQY
>14|TRBD1|TRBJ2-1|TRBV14
ASSQEYWDSNNEQF
>10|NA|TRBJ2-1|TRBV28
ASSSTLDEQF
>13|TRBD2|TRBJ2-2|TRBV2
ASRGRGRNTGELF
>14|TRBD2|TRBJ2-3|TRBV7-2
ASSALAGGRTDTQY
>12|NA|TRBJ1-2|TRBV18
ASSPPGIRGGYT
>13|TRBD2|TRBJ2-7|TRBV28
ASINRLAVAYEQY
>10|NA|TRBJ1-1|TRBV29-1
SVEQGGTEAF
>11|TRBD1|TRBJ2-5|TRBV10-3
ATTWTGGETQY
>13|NA|TRBJ2-3|TRBV9
ASSSEPGRTDTQY
>10|NA|TRBJ1-4|TRBV14
ASSQGRQELF
>9|NA|TRBJ2-7|TRBV20-1
SASDPYEQY
>13|TRBD2|TRBJ2-1|TRBV7-9
ASGGIAGAYNEQF
>11|TRBD1|TRBJ1-2|TRBV29-1
SVRQGARYGYT
>12|NA|TRBJ2-4|TRBV14
ASSQGVLVNIQY
>12|NA|TRBJ2-4|TRBV9
ASSVTWAKNIQY
>13|NA|TRBJ2-7|TRBV4-3
ASSPRQTGSYEQY
>11|NA|TRBJ2-3|TRBV30
AWSVRERDTQY
>12|TRBD2|TRBJ2-2|TRBV2
ASLAGGPSGELF
>10|NA|TRBJ2-4|TRBV25-1
ASSAQVGIQY
>13|NA|TRBJ1-5|TRBV9
ASSLTGSSNQPQH
>11|NA|TRBJ2-2|TRBV29-1
SPAGRGTGELF
>10|NA|TRBJ2-7|TRBV29-1
SVGPRAYEQY
>13|NA|TRBJ2-7|TRBV2
ASSVDSPRSYEQY
>13|NA|TRBJ1-1|TRBV2
ASSESRSGNTEAF
>16|NA|TRBJ2-3|TRBV23-1
ASSQSPNTRPSTDTQY
>12|NA|TRBJ2-3|TRBV29-1
SVAKESSTDTQY
>11|NA|TRBJ2-2|TRBV10-3
ASSVFSTGELF